This T cell receptor beta chain was documented in a study of T cells in Graves' hyperthyroidism and ophthalmopathy (dated by TCRdb to about 2019). Background for the entire study: Peripheral blood samples were taken at the time of initial diagnosis, prior to any treatment. After sampling, hyperthyroidism patients received methimazole starting at 30 mg daily, and ophthalmopathy patients received high-dose intravenous methylprednisolone. TCR V-J signatures able to tell the groups apart were searched for in a discovery cohort of some 97 patients, of whom around 43 had Graves' ophthalmopathy and about 60 had stable Graves' hyperthyroidism. Thyroid tissue and blood T-cell repertoires from six Graves' hyperthyroidism patients were also compared in the study. The paper describes TCR Vbeta CDR3 sequencing of fewer than 150 peripheral blood samples, made up of 43 ophthalmopathy patients, around 73 hyperthyroidism patients and 17 progressor patients. Prospective prediction of ophthalmopathy was tested in an independent validation cohort of approximately 19 hyperthyroidism patients and some 17 patients who later progressed to ophthalmopathy. The 100 discovery patients were divided at random into training and test sets in a 7:3 ratio.

The sample holds many counts of this clonotype. Its cognate antigen has yet to be identified. Base quality data are lacking; no much larger clone is found one base away. General conclusions and limits of the study: No statistical method was used to set the sample size in advance, and investigators knew the group allocation. Most expanded thyroid clonotypes (frequency above 0.001) were also detected in blood, suggesting blood repertoires may reflect thyroid immune responses. In validation, the model predicted progression to ophthalmopathy with just under 71% sensitivity and approximately 74% specificity, a median of approximately 6.5 months before onset. In cross-validation, a model built on a 13 V-J signature told ophthalmopathy apart from stable hyperthyroidism with 85% to 90% sensitivity and about 81% specificity, and in testing the same model reached 80%/75%.

A patient counted as having stable Graves' hyperthyroidism if no progression to ophthalmopathy occurred over 18 months of follow-up. The hyperthyroidism patients were between 18 and 65 years old and newly diagnosed, with a disease duration of less than 2 months. Patients with uncontrolled infections, other autoimmune diseases, pregnancy or lactation were excluded. Diagnoses were based on clinical symptoms, serum thyroxine and TRAb, thyroid ultrasound and orbital computed tomography. PBMCs were separated from roughly 10 ml of fresh peripheral blood using Ficoll-Paque density gradient centrifugation. Total RNA was extracted using Trizol reagent, and RNA quality was assessed on an Agilent 2100 Bioanalyzer. Amplification of TCR beta CDR3 regions was carried out from RNA transcripts. The first round of RT-PCR for the TCR CDR3 was performed with the HTBI primer set and the Qiagen OneStep RT-PCR kit. A second multiplex PCR round built the libraries, followed by size selection and purification. Libraries were sequenced paired-end with 100 bp reads on an Illumina HiSeq2000. Under the source paper's analysis protocol: SOAPnuke was used to process the raw data, throwing out any read that contained adapters or uncalled bases, had a mean Phred below 15, or lacked an exact constant-primer or identifier match. COPE v1.2.5 was used to merge high-quality paired reads, and clonotypes were defined as unique nucleotide sequences. Clonotypes were aligned to IMGT TRBV, TRBD and TRBJ reference segments using MiTCR v1.1. Analysis was restricted to V-J combinations with a frequency above 0.0001, which covered 98% to 99.2% of repertoires. A TCS score was defined as the ratio of F50 (clonal expansion) to E x V (chaos), with BLOSUM62-based TCRdist applied between CDR3 peptides within each V-J. Welch's t-statistics and random forest reduced 450 to 600 V-J features to 10 to 15, which were used in a naive Bayes classifier (R e1071). TCRdb passed the public sequencing reads through fastp at Q25 and MiXCR, retaining productive beta sequences. Identical CDR3 proteins give one entry, which carries the most common genes and DNA. These V and J calls originate from TCRdb's pipeline instead of the authors' own analysis. The sample table holds about 340,000 distinct CDR3 sequences, of which over 15% were seen once. The ten top clones hold 45% to 50% of the sample.

The CDR3 covers 15 residues, taking in both the cysteine and the phenylalanine. Kept here is only the CDR3 DNA, which spans 45 bases and is read in frame from base 1. Clipping removes 4 bases from V and 4 bases from J, with 9 as the unmatched junction base count. Based on the germline V gene (reference sequence), the CDR1 and CDR2 sequences are LGHDT and YNNKEL. The sample comprised blood. This sequence was found in a woman in her forties or fifties with Graves' hyperthyroidism. The rearrangement joined TRBV3-1 to TRBJ2-5; 7 bases in the junction line up with TRBD2. In nucleotide form, the sequence is TGTGCCAGCAGCCGTTTGCCAGCGGGAACAGAGACCCAGTACTTC. The resulting protein is CASSRLPAGTETQYF.